What follows are 19 T cell receptor beta chains derived from one specimen sequenced in a study of response to subunit inactivated influenza vaccine. A single record per CDR3 protein comes from TCRdb applying MiXCR to the RT-PCR reads. The repertoire holds hundreds of thousands of distinct CDR3 sequences, approximately 10% seen once, with about 10% in the top ten. This sample also belongs to another study, concerning T cells expressing NK-cell markers. This second study notes: For TCR beta, cDNA was produced by 5'RACE template switching with UMIs.

The sample in question was PBMCs from blood, obtained on the day of vaccination. These receptors all come from a man over 45 who received an inactivated influenza vaccine.

This clonotype came up a few times. The chain joins TRBV28 to TRBJ2-3; unclear D gene. From germline, CDR1 is MDHEN and CDR2 SYDVKM. The CDR3 is 15 amino acids. V shed 6 bases and J shed 5 bases, with 18 bases lying between them. The CDR3 sequence is CASSQQLVFEDTQYF. CDR3 DNA sequence: TGTGCCAGCAGCCAACAGTTGGTCTTTGAAGATACGCAGTATTTT. The complete variable domain, with remaining parts taken from reference TRBV28 and TRBJ2-3, reads DVKVTQSSRYLVKRTGEKVFLECVQDMDHENMFWYRQDPGLGLRLIYFSYDVKMKEKGDIPEGYSVSREKKERFSLILESASTNQTSMYLCASSQQLVFEDTQYFGPGTRLTVL.

The chain is built from TRBV6-5 and TRBJ1-4, with D tentatively TRBD1 (5 bases). Trimming took 6 bases from V and 5 from J, leaving 13 bases between them. The CDR3 is made up of 14 amino acids. Germline V CDR1 and CDR2: MNHEY, SVGAGI. CDR3 loop: CASSLDSVNEKLFF. CDR3 DNA: TGTGCCAGCAGCTTAGACAGCGTCAATGAAAAACTGTTTTTT.

This clonotype was seen at least ten times. J is TRBJ2-7 and V is TRBV5-1; possible D gene TRBD1, 5 bases. V was shortened by 0 bases and J by 2 bases, with 12 bases between the two germline ends. Germline V gives CDR1 SGHRS, CDR2 YFSETQ. The CDR3 runs 15 residues. This CDR3 reads CASSLVGAPTYEQYF. The CDR3 region has the DNA TGCGCCAGCAGCTTGGTTGGGGCCCCTACCTACGAGCAGTACTTC.

This clonotype was observed many times. The gene calls are TRBV5-5 and TRBJ2-2; the match to TRBD2 covers 8 bases. After removal of 2 bases from V and 0 bases from J, the junction contained 0 bases not matched to a gene. This CDR3 has 15 residues. The germline V gene encodes CDR1 SGHKS and CDR2 YYEKEE (reference sequence). In DNA, the CDR3 is TGTGCCAGCAGCTTACTAGCGGCGAACACCGGGGAGCTGTTTTTT. Translating gives CASSLLAANTGELFF. Combining the CDR3 with reference TRBV5-5 and TRBJ2-2 gives the whole variable domain DAGVTQSPTHLIKTRGQQVTLRCSPISGHKSVSWYQQVLGQGPQFIFQYYEKEERGRGNFPDRFSARQFPNYSSELNVNALLLGDSALYLCASSLLAANTGELFFGEGSRLTVL.

This clonotype has only a few counts. V is TRBV6-2 or TRBV6-3 and J is TRBJ2-7; 13 bases are shared with TRBD2. V gave up 6 bases and J gave up 2 bases; unmatched junction bases: 4. CDR1 MNHEY and CDR2 SVGEGT come from the germline V gene. The CDR3 spans 15 residues. CDR3 sequence: CASRPGLAGTYEQYF. The CDR3 DNA is TGTGCCAGCAGGCCGGGACTAGCGGGAACCTACGAGCAGTACTTC.

This clonotype has only a few counts. The rearrangement links TRBV7-2 to TRBJ2-3, with TRBD2 as a possible D gene (5 bases). Trimming cost V 5 bases and J 2 bases, with 11 bases left between them. CDR1 is SGHTA and CDR2 is FQGNSA in the germline V gene. This CDR3 spans 14 amino acids. The CDR3 sequence: CASSPGWITDTQYF. Here the CDR3 DNA reads TGTGCCAGCAGCCCGGGATGGATCACAGATACGCAGTATTTT.

The rearrangement links TRBV6-2 or TRBV6-3 to TRBJ2-3; D possibly uses TRBD1 or TRBD2 (5 bases each). V lost 7 bases, J lost 7 bases, and 21 bases lay in between. The germline V gene has CDR1 MNHEY and CDR2 SVGEGT. The CDR3 is 15 residues long. The CDR3 sequence is CASNTLRDPGYTQYF. The CDR3 DNA follows: TGTGCCAGCAACACATTACGGGACCCCGGGTATACGCAGTATTTT.

The V gene is TRBV29-1, the J gene TRBJ1-2, with D unclear. Germline-derived CDR1 and CDR2 are SQVTM and ANQGSEA. The V end lost 3 bases, the J end lost 4 bases, and 9 bases lay between the germline ends. There are 12 residues in the CDR3. DNA for the CDR3: TGCAGCGTTGACCCGGGGAGCTATGGCTACACCTTC. Its translation is CSVDPGSYGYTF.

The V call is TRBV4-2, the J call TRBJ2-1; D unclear. Looked up from germline, CDR1 is LGHNA and CDR2 is YNFKEQ. V lost 10 bases to trimming and J lost 7 bases, with 23 bases between them. The CDR3 is 15 amino acids. The CDR3 here is CAMGPELLCWNEQFF. In nucleotides, the CDR3 is TGTGCCATGGGCCCCGAGCTCCTCTGCTGGAATGAGCAGTTCTTC.

The J gene is TRBJ1-1, the V gene TRBV12-3 or TRBV12-4, with D possibly TRBD1 on 5 matching bases. Trimming took off 6 bases at V and 2 bases at J, with 13 bases between the two ends. This CDR3 contains 14 residues. CDR3 sequence reads: CASRGVHFNTEAFF. The CDR3 bases are TGTGCCAGCAGGGGGGTGCATTTCAACACTGAAGCTTTCTTT.

This clonotype was recorded a few times. V and J are TRBV27 and TRBJ1-6; 7 nucleotides align to TRBD1. The germline V gene encodes CDR1 MNHEY and CDR2 SMNVEV (reference sequence). CDR3 length: 17 amino acids. The V and J ends lost 2 bases and 0 bases, in that order; junction bases with no gene match: 4. For the CDR3, the DNA is TGTGCCAGCAGTTTAGGGGGACAGAGCTCCTATAATTCACCCCTCCACTTT. Its translation is CASSLGGQSSYNSPLHF.

The rearrangement links TRBV3-1 to TRBJ2-3; no clear D gene. The CDR3 contains 11 residues. V shed 2 bases and J shed 5 bases, with 2 bases lying between them. The germline V gene has CDR1 LGHDT and CDR2 YNNKEL (reference sequence). Written as DNA, the CDR3 is TGTGCCAGCAGCCAAAAAGATACGCAGTATTTT. Translation: CASSQKDTQYF.

The rearrangement uses TRBV12-3 or TRBV12-4 and TRBJ2-5; 10 bases agree with TRBD2. With V trimmed by 6 bases and J by 5 bases, 9 bases remained unmatched. The CDR3 covers 15 residues. CDR3: CASSHQREGGETQYF. CDR3 nucleotide sequence: TGTGCCAGCAGCCATCAGCGGGAGGGAGGGGAGACCCAGTACTTC.

V is TRBV7-9 and J is TRBJ2-3; D may be TRBD1 (5 bases). Germline assignment: CDR1 SEHNR and CDR2 FQNEAQ (reference sequence). The V gene lost 5 bases and the J gene lost 6 bases, with 12 bases spanning the gap. There are 13 residues in the CDR3. The CDR3, as DNA: TGTGCCAGCAGCACAGGATTGTCCGATACGCAGTATTTT. As protein: CASSTGLSDTQYF.

J is TRBJ2-1 and V is TRBV6-1, with TRBD2 identical over 14 bases. The germline V gene encodes CDR1 MNHNS and CDR2 SASEGT. The CDR3 is made up of 17 amino acids. With 5 bases clipped from V and 7 bases from J, the junction kept 10 bases outside the gene matches. CDR3 residues: CASSPRLAGGPGNEQFF. The CDR3 DNA reads TGTGCCAGCAGTCCAAGACTAGCGGGAGGGCCGGGGAATGAGCAGTTCTTC.

The CDR3 sequence is CSARRALALPEQFF. CDR3 DNA: TGCAGTGCTAGACGCGCTCTAGCCCTCCCGGAGCAGTTCTTC. The J gene is TRBJ2-1, the V gene TRBV20-1; D perhaps matches TRBD2 (5 bases). Germline-derived CDR1 and CDR2 are DFQATT and SNEGSKA (reference sequence). Trimming removed 2 bases from V and 10 bases from J, with 18 bases in between. CDR3 length equals 14 residues.

This clonotype was recorded a few times. The rearrangement uses TRBV5-1 and TRBJ2-2; D is unresolved. The CDR3 consists of 16 residues. Germline CDR1 reads SGHRS; CDR2 reads YFSETQ. The germline V and J ends were trimmed by 7 bases and 4 bases, with 20 bases remaining between them. The CDR3 DNA is TGCGCCAGCTCAAATACTCCCGGAAGGACCACCGGGGAGCTGTTTTTT. This codes for CASSNTPGRTTGELFF. The whole variable domain, remainder taken from reference TRBV5-1 and TRBJ2-2, is KAGVTQTPRYLIKTRGQQVTLSCSPISGHRSVSWYQQTPGQGLQFLFEYFSETQRNKGNFPGRFSGRQFSNSRSEMNVSTLELGDSALYLCASSNTPGRTTGELFFGEGSRLTVL.

The chain is built from TRBV29-1 and TRBJ2-5; TRBD1 matches 8 bases. J lost 4 bases, V lost 3 bases, and 10 bases had no gene match. This CDR3 has 15 amino acids. Germline V gene data show CDR1 as SQVTM and CDR2 as ANQGSEA. Here the CDR3 DNA reads TGCAGCGTTGATAAGTGGCAGGGGGCCGGAGAGACCCAGTACTTC. Protein sequence: CSVDKWQGAGETQYF. The complete variable domain, with remaining parts taken from reference TRBV29-1 and TRBJ2-5, reads SAVISQKPSRDICQRGTSLTIQCQVDSQVTMMFWYRQQPGQSLTLIATANQGSEATYESGFVIDKFPISRPNLTFSTLTVSNMSPEDSSIYLCSVDKWQGAGETQYFGPGTRLLVL.

This clonotype was recorded a few times. The V gene is TRBV9, the J gene TRBJ2-2, with 7 bases aligning to TRBD1. In germline, CDR1 is SGDLS, CDR2 YYNGEE. The CDR3 consists of 15 residues. Unmatched junction bases numbered 8, after V lost 3 bases and J lost 6 bases. The CDR3 nucleotides are TGTGCCAGCAGCGCGCCGACAGGGAGTGCCGGGGAGCTGTTTTTT. This translates into CASSAPTGSAGELFF.